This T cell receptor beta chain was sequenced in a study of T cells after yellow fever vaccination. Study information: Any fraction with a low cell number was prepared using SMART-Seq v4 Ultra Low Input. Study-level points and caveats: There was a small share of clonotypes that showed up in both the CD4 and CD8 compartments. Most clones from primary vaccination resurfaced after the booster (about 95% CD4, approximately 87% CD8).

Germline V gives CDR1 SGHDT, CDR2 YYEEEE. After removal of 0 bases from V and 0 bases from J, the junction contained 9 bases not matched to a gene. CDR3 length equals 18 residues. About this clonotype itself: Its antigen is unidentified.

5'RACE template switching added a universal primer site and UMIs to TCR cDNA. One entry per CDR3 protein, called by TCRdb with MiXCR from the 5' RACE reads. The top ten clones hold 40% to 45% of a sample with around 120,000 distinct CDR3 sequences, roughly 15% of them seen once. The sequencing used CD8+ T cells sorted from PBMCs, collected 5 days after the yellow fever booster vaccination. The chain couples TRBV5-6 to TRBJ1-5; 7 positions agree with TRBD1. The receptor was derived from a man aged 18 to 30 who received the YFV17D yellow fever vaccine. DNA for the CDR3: TGTGCCAGCAGCTTGGGGGGTACGGGACAGAATAGCAATCAGCCCCAGCATTTT. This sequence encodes CASSLGGTGQNSNQPQHF.